Following are 29 T cell receptor beta chains from one sample sequenced in a study of esophageal squamous cell carcinoma under preoperative chemotherapy. MiXCR, applied by TCRdb to the PCR reads, yields one record per CDR3 protein. The table lists over 9,500 distinct CDR3 sequences, under 65% of them singletons. Time point defined: before preoperative PTX-NDP chemotherapy. The material was obtained from a patient given preoperative chemotherapy. The receptor set was obtained from a human donor with esophageal squamous cell carcinoma. The donor label of this sample is uncertain.

This clonotype showed up just a few times. The chain carries TRBV6-1 and TRBJ2-1, with D perhaps matching TRBD1 (5 bases). The DNA end is more similar to TRBJ2-5, so the J call may be wrong. CDR1 is MNHNS, CDR2 SASEGT, per germline. This CDR3 is built from 12 residues. The CDR3 nucleotides read TGTGCCAGCAGTCCCAGGGCGGAGACCCAGTACTTC. It is translated as CASSPRAETQYF.

The chain is built from TRBV6-2 or TRBV6-3 and TRBJ2-1; 8 bases align to TRBD2. V dropped 6 bases and J dropped 10; count of bases not matched to a gene: 14. The CDR3 runs to 15 residues. Germline V gene sequence: CDR1 MNHEY, CDR2 SVGEGT. CDR3 in DNA: TGTGCCAGCAGCCTAGCGGGCGACCTTCCCTACGAGCAGTTCTTC. It yields the protein CASSLAGDLPYEQFF.

This clonotype is judged medium-sized. The chain's CDR3 is CASSEDPSGREPEQYF. As DNA, the CDR3 is TGTGCCAGCAGTGAAGACCCTAGCGGGAGAGAACCTGAGCAGTACTTC. This chain links TRBV6-1 with TRBJ2-1; 10 bases are a match to TRBD2. The tail of the sequence fits TRBJ2-7 better, so the J call may be wrong. The length of the CDR3 is 16 residues. The germline gives CDR1 MNHNS, CDR2 SASEGT.

This clonotype was seen only a few times. The genes are TRBV6-5 and TRBJ2-1, with D perhaps TRBD2 (6 bases). The J call may be mistaken, given a closer DNA end match to TRBJ2-7. Germline assignment: CDR1 MNHEY and CDR2 SVGAGI. This CDR3 has 13 amino acids. CDR3 sequence reads: CASSYPGAYEQYF. CDR3 coding DNA: TGTGCCAGCAGTTACCCGGGGGCCTACGAGCAGTACTTC.

This clonotype was observed a handful of times. CDR3: CASSVQSPGQEETQYF. CDR3 DNA: TGTGCCAGCAGTGTCCAATCGCCGGGACAAGAAGAGACCCAGTACTTC. This chain connects TRBV6-1 to TRBJ2-5; tentatively, D is TRBD1 (6 bases). V was shortened by 4 bases and J by 3 bases, with 18 bases between the two germline ends. From germline, CDR1 is MNHNS and CDR2 SASEGT. The CDR3 consists of 16 residues.

This clonotype ranks as medium-sized (0.01 to 0.1%). This sequence joins TRBV7-2 and TRBJ2-5, with 9 bases that match TRBD2. The CDR3 extends over 19 amino acids. V was pared by 5 bases and J by 2 bases, with 18 bases of the junction left unmatched. From germline, CDR1 is SGHTA and CDR2 FQGNSA. The CDR3 reads CASSPQGGRGGLRQETQYF. DNA for the CDR3: TGTGCCAGCAGCCCCCAGGGAGGGCGGGGGGGCCTCCGACAAGAGACCCAGTACTTC.

The chain carries TRBV6-1 and TRBJ2-5, with TRBD1 matching 9 bases. The V gene's germline CDR1 is MNHNS and CDR2 SASEGT. The V segment lost 7 bases and the J segment 6 bases; nucleotides outside the gene matches: 9. The CDR3 length is 14 residues. The CDR3 loop is CASIGRTGVKTQYF. CDR3 coding DNA: TGTGCCAGCATTGGCAGGACAGGGGTCAAGACCCAGTACTTC.

The genes are TRBV7-3 and TRBJ2-1; 9 bases map to TRBD1. This CDR3 comprises 15 residues. The V gene end was trimmed by 5 bases and the J gene end by 7 bases; junction bases not matched to a gene: 9. Looked up from germline, CDR1 is SGHTA and CDR2 is FQGTGA. Here the CDR3 reads CASSPWGTGLNEQFF. The CDR3 DNA follows: TGTGCCAGCAGCCCCTGGGGGACAGGGTTAAATGAGCAGTTCTTC.

A few counts support this clonotype. CDR3 loop: CASRGTAGASGTGELFF. DNA for the CDR3: TGTGCCAGCAGGGGAACAGCGGGAGCCTCAGGGACCGGGGAGCTGTTTTTT. This chain uses TRBV6-1 with TRBJ2-2, with TRBD2 identical over 8 bases. The CDR3 is made up of 17 amino acids. CDR1 and CDR2 (germline): MNHNS, SASEGT. Trimming at V came to 6 bases and at J to 5 bases, leaving 14 bases not matched to a gene.

The gene calls are TRBV27 and TRBJ2-1, with D unclear. V lost 3 bases and J lost 6, with 3 bases in between. Germline V CDR1 and CDR2: MNHEY, SMNVEV (reference sequence). This CDR3 is built from 11 residues. CDR3 amino acids: CASSFRNEQFF. The CDR3 DNA reads as TGTGCCAGCAGTTTCCGCAATGAGCAGTTCTTC.

In this sample, this clonotype turned up a few times. The chain has TRBV6-5 and TRBJ1-6; possibly TRBD1 for D (6 bases). V lost 3 bases and J 6 bases, leaving 12 bases between the germline ends. The CDR3 length is 15 residues. Germline-derived CDR1 and CDR2 are MNHEY and SVGAGI. The CDR3 here is CASSYGGGGNSPLHF. The CDR3 nucleotides read TGTGCCAGCAGTTATGGAGGGGGTGGTAATTCACCCCTCCACTTT.

The table lists this clonotype with a few counts. The chain employs TRBV6-5 and TRBJ2-1; D is unclear. This CDR3 spans 16 amino acids. Trimming removed 4 bases at V and 12 bases at J, with 25 bases between. Germline V gene sequence: CDR1 MNHEY, CDR2 SVGAGI. The CDR3 is CASSFRDPASYNTQFF. The CDR3 DNA is TGTGCCAGCAGTTTCCGTGACCCTGCATCCTACAATACGCAGTTCTTC.

This chain uses TRBV7-2 with TRBJ2-1, with D possibly matching TRBD2 (5 bases). Matching the DNA end better, TRBJ2-7 makes the J call doubtful. This CDR3 is built from 15 residues. In germline, CDR1 is SGHTA, CDR2 FQGNSA. CDR3 region: CASSLDGGTFNEQYF. The CDR3 region has the DNA TGTGCCAGCAGCTTAGATGGAGGCACTTTCAATGAGCAGTACTTC.

The chain has TRBV6-1 and TRBJ1-6; D is unresolved. CDR3 length equals 16 residues. Germline V CDR1 and CDR2: MNHNS, SASEGT. Deletions cut 4 bases from V and 3 bases from J, with 13 bases between. CDR3 DNA sequence: TGTGCCAGCAGTGGGCTTACGGGGAACTATAATTCACCCCTCCACTTT. Amino acid sequence: CASSGLTGNYNSPLHF.

This clonotype is judged medium-sized (0.01 to 0.1%). V gene TRBV7-2 combines with J gene TRBJ2-1; no firm D call. Germline V gene lookup returns CDR1 SGHTA and CDR2 FQGNSA. V was trimmed by 4 bases and J by 6 bases, leaving 4 bases between them. The CDR3 runs to 11 residues. The CDR3 spells CASSWTNEQFF. In DNA, the CDR3 is TGTGCCAGCAGCTGGACCAATGAGCAGTTCTTC.

This clonotype was seen more than once but under ten times. The chain is built from TRBV6-1 and TRBJ1-5; maybe TRBD1 (5 bases). This CDR3 has 14 residues. Germline CDR1 reads MNHNS; CDR2 reads SASEGT. V lost 4 bases and J 5 bases, leaving 12 bases between the germline ends. CDR3 nucleotides: TGTGCCAGCAGTGGACAGAACCGGGATCAGCCCCAGCATTTT. This encodes CASSGQNRDQPQHF.

The rearrangement links TRBV7-9 to TRBJ2-2; 9 bases are a match to TRBD1. The CDR3 extends over 17 amino acids. Germline V gene data show CDR1 as SEHNR and CDR2 as FQNEAQ (reference sequence). V lost 0 bases to trimming and J lost 6 bases; unmatched junction nucleotides: 8. CDR3 in DNA: TGTGCCAGCAGCTTAGCGCCCGGGACAGGGATGCCCGGGGAGCTGTTTTTT. Its protein product is CASSLAPGTGMPGELFF.

Concerning this clonotype itself: An end of the junction differs from the germline gene, which may be a read error. The J gene is TRBJ2-3, the V gene TRBV6-1; tentatively, D is TRBD1 or TRBD2 (7 bases each). This CDR3 is 15 amino acids long. CDR1 is MNHNS and CDR2 is SASEGT in the germline V gene. The CDR3 loop reads CGRGSGGGGPDTQYF. As DNA, the CDR3 is TGTGGCAGGGGTTCAGGGGGGGGGGGCCCAGATACGCAGTATTTC.

This clonotype is medium-sized in the sample. V and J are TRBV7-2 and TRBJ2-1, with D uncertain. The CDR3 loop spans 13 amino acids. Germline CDR1 and CDR2: SGHTA and FQGNSA. The germline V and J ends were trimmed by 0 bases and 9 bases, with 9 bases remaining between them. The CDR3 bases are TGTGCCAGCAGCTTAGCAGGCGTGGGTGAGCAGTTCTTC. Protein: CASSLAGVGEQFF.

The chain uses TRBV7-9 and TRBJ2-1; maybe TRBD2 (5 bases). TRBJ2-5 matches the DNA end more closely, so the J call is doubtful. The germline gives CDR1 SEHNR, CDR2 FQNEAQ (reference sequence). The CDR3 runs 13 residues. The CDR3 loop is CASSRTGSETQYF. CDR3 sequence (DNA): TGTGCCAGCAGCAGGACGGGGTCAGAGACCCAGTACTTC.

This clonotype was found a few times. A read error may produce the germline difference seen at one junction end. This rearrangement joins TRBV6-1 to TRBJ2-1; 16 positions match TRBD2. This CDR3 has 19 residues. CDR1 is MNHNS, CDR2 SASEGT, per germline. The CDR3 DNA follows: TGTGCCAGCAGTGAGCATCTGGGACTAGCGGGAGGGGGTTACAGTGAGCAGTTCTTC. Amino acids: CASSEHLGLAGGGYSEQFF.

This clonotype was picked up a small number of times. Written as DNA, the CDR3 is TGTGCCAGCAGCCAGGGTAGCGGGGGGGCAGAGACCCAGTACTTC. Translation gives CASSQGSGGAETQYF. The chain couples TRBV3-1 to TRBJ2-5; 11 bases map to TRBD2. After removal of 3 bases from V and 4 bases from J, the junction contained 4 bases not matched to a gene. This CDR3 spans 15 amino acids. Germline assignment: CDR1 LGHDT and CDR2 YNNKEL (reference sequence).

This clonotype was detected a few times. The chain carries TRBV7-9 and TRBJ2-5, with D perhaps being TRBD1 or TRBD2 (6 bases each). The CDR3 length is 15 residues. V dropped 2 bases and J dropped 5 bases, with 15 bases sitting between them. Germline V CDR1 and CDR2: SEHNR, FQNEAQ (reference sequence). The DNA for the CDR3 is TGTGCCAGCAGCTTAATTTCCGGGGGCGGGGAGACCCAGTACTTC. Translated, it gives CASSLISGGGETQYF.

Relative to its sample, this clonotype is large (0.1 to 1%). This rearrangement joins TRBV6-5 to TRBJ2-1; TRBD2 matches at 14 bases. The J segment lost 6 bases and the V segment lost 4 bases, leaving 2 bases of the junction unmatched. This CDR3 contains 15 residues. Germline lookup yields CDR1 MNHEY and CDR2 SVGAGI. The CDR3 loop is CASSSGLAGANEQFF. The DNA for the CDR3 is TGTGCCAGCAGTTCGGGACTAGCGGGAGCCAATGAGCAGTTCTTC.

Of note for this clonotype: This CDR3 fails to terminate in the conserved phenylalanine or tryptophan, so it likely reflects a read error. V usage is TRBV6-1 and J usage is TRBJ1-2; 9 bases map to TRBD1. Germline CDR1 is MNHNS and CDR2 is SASEGT. This CDR3 contains 15 residues. J was trimmed by 2 bases and V by 6 bases; bases with no gene match: 7. The DNA for the CDR3 is TGTGCCAGCAGCCGTGGGACAGGGTACAACTATGGCTACACCTTA. Its translation is CASSRGTGYNYGYTL.

V is TRBV6-1 and J is TRBJ2-4; D might be TRBD1 or TRBD2, each matching 5 bases. From germline, CDR1 is MNHNS and CDR2 SASEGT. The V and J ends lost 8 bases and 13 bases respectively, with 27 bases between them. The CDR3 contains 15 residues. CDR3: CASGLGLGAKNMQYF. The CDR3 coding sequence is TGTGCCAGCGGCTTGGGGCTGGGAGCCAAAAATATGCAGTACTTC.

This clonotype has a count of ten or more. J is TRBJ2-1 and V is TRBV7-8, with D maybe TRBD2 (6 bases). The V end lost 5 bases, the J end lost 6 bases, and 8 bases lay between the germline ends. Germline lookup yields CDR1 SGHVS and CDR2 FQNEAQ. The CDR3 sequence is 12 residues long. The CDR3 DNA is TGTGCCAGCAGCCAGGGACTCAATGAGCAGTTCTTC. This sequence encodes CASSQGLNEQFF.

The chain is built from TRBV7-8 and TRBJ2-3, with D perhaps assigned TRBD1 or TRBD2 (6 bases each). Trimming left V 5 bases short and J 2 bases short, with 17 bases between. Looked up from germline, CDR1 is SGHVS and CDR2 is FQNEAQ. There are 16 residues in the CDR3. DNA of the CDR3: TGTGCCAGCAGCATGGGGGGCGACTGGCCCACAGATACGCAGTATTTT. Amino acid sequence: CASSMGGDWPTDTQYF.

This clonotype has only a few counts. J is TRBJ2-1 and V is TRBV12-3 or TRBV12-4, with 9 bases fitting TRBD1. Trimming took 6 bases from V and 3 from J; bases not matched to a gene: 9. This CDR3 spans 16 amino acids. CDR3 DNA: TGTGCCAGCAGCCATGATCGGGACAGGGACTACAATGAGCAGTTCTTC. The encoded protein is CASSHDRDRDYNEQFF.